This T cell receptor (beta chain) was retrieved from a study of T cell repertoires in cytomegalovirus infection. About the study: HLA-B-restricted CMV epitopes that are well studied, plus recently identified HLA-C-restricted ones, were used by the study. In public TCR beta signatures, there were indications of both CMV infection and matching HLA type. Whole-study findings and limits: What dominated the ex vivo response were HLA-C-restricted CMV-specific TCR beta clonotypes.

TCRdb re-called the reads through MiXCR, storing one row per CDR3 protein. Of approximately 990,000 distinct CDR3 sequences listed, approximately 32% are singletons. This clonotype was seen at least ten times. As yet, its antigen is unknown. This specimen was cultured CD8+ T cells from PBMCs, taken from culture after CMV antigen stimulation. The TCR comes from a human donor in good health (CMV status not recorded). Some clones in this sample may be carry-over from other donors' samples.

Here the CDR3 DNA reads TGTGCCAGCAGCTTACTGGGGGCGGAAGCTTTCTTT. Amino acids: CASSLLGAEAFF. V and J are TRBV7-9 and TRBJ1-1; tentative D call: TRBD1 (6 bases). Per the germline V gene, CDR1 is SEHNR and CDR2 is FQNEAQ (reference sequence). The CDR3 runs 12 residues. V was cut by 2 bases and J by 8 bases, with 9 bases left in between.